This TCR beta chain was profiled in a study of OX40 agonist ivuxolimab in advanced cancers. About the full investigation: Ivuxolimab was a fully human IgG2 agonistic monoclonal antibody targeting the costimulatory receptor OX40 (CD134). Peripheral TCRbeta sequencing was intended to test whether TCR sequence diversity was altered and clonal T-cell expansion was caused by ivuxolimab. Patients were allowed to have had prior anti-PD-1, anti-PD-L1 or anti-CTLA-4 therapy, and 40% to 45% of the dose-escalation patients had previously received checkpoint inhibitors. The paper reports the monotherapy dose-escalation portion (N = 52 patients) of the phase I ivuxolimab trial. Partial responses occurred in three dose-escalation patients: two with cutaneous melanoma and one with hepatocellular carcinoma. In the dose-escalation cohort, around 80% of patients were male, and the mean age was around 65 years with a range of roughly 23 to 90. Intravenous ivuxolimab was administered to patients every 2 weeks at six dose levels: 0.01, 0.1, 0.3, 1.5, 3 and 10 mg/kg. Of the approximately 54 dose-escalation patients, hepatocellular carcinoma was present in about 20, melanoma in approximately 15, renal cell carcinoma in 9 and head and neck cancer in 9.

Genomic DNA was extracted from sorted cells for sequencing of the TCRbeta CDR3 region. The immunoSEQ Assay was used to sequence the TCRbeta CDR3 regions. Not all clones reach the TCRdb copy of this immuneACCESS table, which keeps in-frame sequences only. Checked studies attribute under half of the gap to unresolved V genes and leave the rest unexplained. This sample is represented by 65,000 to 85,000 clones; approximately 85% of them were singletons. The ten largest clones take up 2% to 3% of the sample. The research as a whole found: Low levels of normalized T-cell clonal expansion were also seen in some patients who did not respond. At doses of 0.1 to 3.0 mg/kg, clonal expansion of both CD4+ and CD8+ blood T cells was observed from baseline to week 6. The antigen specificity of the peripheral T cells that underwent clonal expansion was not determined. On average, CD8+ T cells showed more expanded clones than CD4+ T cells after ivuxolimab. In the 0.1-3.0 mg/kg groups, partial responders were among the patients with the lowest normalized peripheral clonal expansion, particularly in CD8+ T cells.

Patients with autoimmune disease history or receiving systemic immunosuppression were excluded from the trial. In every dose cohort, peripheral blood was drawn for TCR sequencing at baseline, cycle 4 day 1, and cycle 7 day 1. Samples were obtained from an open-label, multicenter, first-in-human phase I dose-escalation trial of ivuxolimab. The trial enrolled adults with locally advanced or metastatic head and neck squamous cell, hepatocellular, melanoma or renal cell carcinoma. Before TCR sequencing, CD4+ T cells and CD8+ T cells from peripheral blood were sorted into separate populations. Details on this clone: What antigen it recognizes has not been identified. Nothing much larger sits one base from this clone, and base qualities are not available.

The germline V gene encodes CDR1 SGHRS and CDR2 YFSETQ. V is pared back by 2 bases and J by 0 bases, with 6 bases lying between the germline termini. The CDR3 covers 13 residues, taking in both the cysteine and the phenylalanine. Just the 39-base CDR3 DNA is kept, in frame starting at base 1. The sequence was collected from an adult with an advanced solid tumor such as melanoma, head and neck, liver or kidney cancer. The sequencing used CD4+ or CD8+ T cells sorted from blood, collected in a trial of the OX40 agonist ivuxolimab. The V gene is TRBV5-1 and the J gene is TRBJ2-7, with the identity of the D gene unclear. The sequence in DNA is TGCGCCAGCAGCTTTGCCAGCTCCTACGAGCAGTACTTC. This codes for CASSFASSYEQYF.